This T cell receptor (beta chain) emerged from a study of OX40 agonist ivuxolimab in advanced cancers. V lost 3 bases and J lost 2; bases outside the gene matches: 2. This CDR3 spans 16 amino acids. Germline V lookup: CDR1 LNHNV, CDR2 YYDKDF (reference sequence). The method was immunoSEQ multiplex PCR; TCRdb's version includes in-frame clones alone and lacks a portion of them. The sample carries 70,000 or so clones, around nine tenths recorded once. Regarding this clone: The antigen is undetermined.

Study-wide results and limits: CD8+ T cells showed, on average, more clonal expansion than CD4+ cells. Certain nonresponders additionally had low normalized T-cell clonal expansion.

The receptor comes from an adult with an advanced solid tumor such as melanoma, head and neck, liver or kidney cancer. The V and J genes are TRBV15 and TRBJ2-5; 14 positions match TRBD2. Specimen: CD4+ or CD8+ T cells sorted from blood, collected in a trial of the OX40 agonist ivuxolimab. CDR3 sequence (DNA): TGTGCCACCAGCAGGGGACTAGCGGGGGTTCAAGAGACCCAGTACTTC. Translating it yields CATSRGLAGVQETQYF.